Presented here are 29 T cell receptor beta chains from one specimen sequenced in a study of blood T cell repertoires in COVID-19. Sequencing was performed with immunoSEQ multiplex PCR; in TCRdb, only in-frame clones are kept and a portion is missing. The data contain around 250,000 clones, around four fifths of them seen just once; the ten biggest clones take up about 5.7%. The specimen sequenced was peripheral blood. These receptors were taken from a man at least 80 years old with acute or convalescent COVID-19.

The rearrangement uses TRBV29-1 and TRBJ1-4, with no clear D. Trimming took off 4 bases at V and 1 base at J, with 13 bases between the two ends. CDR1 and CDR2 from the germline V gene are SQVTM and ANQGSEA. The CDR3 spans 15 residues. In DNA form, the CDR3 reads TGCAGCGTTGCTTACAGTATCGGAACTAATGAAAAACTGTTTTTT. Protein: CSVAYSIGTNEKLFF.

The chain joins TRBV27 to TRBJ2-1; weak D call: TRBD1 (5 bases). The CDR3 contains 16 residues. The germline V and J ends were trimmed by 3 bases and 6 bases, with 18 bases remaining between them. CDR1 and CDR2 from the germline V gene are MNHEY and SMNVEV (reference sequence). CDR3 protein: CASSFRSLQGSNEQFF. For the CDR3, the DNA is TGTGCCAGCAGTTTCAGATCTTTGCAGGGCTCCAATGAGCAGTTCTTC.

The gene calls are TRBV11-3 and TRBJ2-1, with TRBD2 identical over 10 bases. With V trimmed by 4 bases and J by 4 bases, 13 bases remained unmatched. Germline assignment: CDR1 SGHNT and CDR2 YENEEA. This CDR3 is 18 amino acids long. CDR3 amino acids: CASSSLAGGLADYNEQFF. DNA of the CDR3: TGTGCCAGCAGCTCATTAGCGGGGGGACTGGCGGATTACAATGAGCAGTTCTTC. Based on the CDR3 plus reference TRBV11-3 and TRBJ2-1, the full variable domain is EAGVVQSPRYKIIEKKQPVAFWCNPISGHNTLYWYLQNLGQGPELLIRYENEEAVDDSQLPKDRFSAERLKGVDSTLKIQPAELGDSAVYLCASSSLAGGLADYNEQFFGPGTRLTVL.

The chain carries TRBV27 and TRBJ1-6; 8 bases line up with TRBD1. Germline V lookup: CDR1 MNHEY, CDR2 SMNVEV (reference sequence). This CDR3 comprises 16 residues. Trimming took 5 bases from V and 0 from J; bases not matched to a gene: 3. The CDR3, as DNA: TGTGCCAGCAGTCGGACAGGGCACTCCTATAATTCACCCCTCCACTTT. This gives the protein CASSRTGHSYNSPLHF.

The chain links TRBV28 to TRBJ2-5; 9 nucleotides agree with TRBD1. Germline V CDR1 and CDR2: MDHEN, SYDVKM. The V gene end was trimmed by 7 bases and the J gene end by 5 bases; junction bases not matched to a gene: 14. This CDR3 is built from 16 residues. The CDR3 DNA is TGTGCCAGCACCACGCCGGGACAGGGTCCCGGGGAGACCCAGTACTTC. Residues: CASTTPGQGPGETQYF.

V is TRBV4-2 and J is TRBJ1-2; 8 nucleotides align to TRBD1. V gave up 3 bases and J gave up 2 bases; unmatched junction bases: 5. Germline CDR1 and CDR2: LGHNA and YNFKEQ. This CDR3 is 15 amino acids long. CDR3 region: CASSQAGQANYGYTF. The CDR3 DNA reads as TGTGCCAGCAGCCAGGCGGGACAGGCAAACTATGGCTACACCTTC.

This rearrangement joins TRBV12-5 to TRBJ2-5; 12 nucleotides match TRBD2. V shed 7 bases and J 5 bases; nucleotides not matched to a gene: 8. This CDR3 region has 15 residues. Looked up from germline, CDR1 is LGHNT and CDR2 is FRNRAP. In DNA, the CDR3 is TGTGCTAGTGCCACGACTAGCGGGGGCAGGGAGACCCAGTACTTC. Residues: CASATTSGGRETQYF.

This chain links TRBV5-1 with TRBJ2-1; TRBD2 agrees at 8 bases. CDR3 length equals 14 residues. From germline, CDR1 is SGHRS and CDR2 YFSETQ. V was clipped by 4 bases and J by 6 bases; unmatched bases: 6. The DNA for the CDR3 is TGCGCCAGCAGCCAGGGACTAGAGGCCAATGAGCAGTTCTTC. Amino acid sequence: CASSQGLEANEQFF.

This sequence joins TRBV11-3 and TRBJ2-5; TRBD2 agrees at 10 bases. V lost 0 bases, J lost 2 bases, and 15 bases stayed unmatched. The CDR3 is 20 amino acids. Germline values: CDR1 SGHNT, CDR2 YENEEA. CDR3 nucleotides: TGTGCCAGCAGCTTAGATCAGGGACTAGCGCAGTCAAGGAGGCAAGAGACCCAGTACTTC. This gives the protein CASSLDQGLAQSRRQETQYF.

The V and J genes are TRBV25-1 and TRBJ2-1; possible D gene TRBD1, 6 bases. The germline V gene encodes CDR1 MGHDK and CDR2 SYGVNS. This CDR3 contains 14 residues. The ends were cut back, 8 bases at V and 0 bases at J, with 11 bases in the middle. The CDR3 is CASGSRGSYNEQFF. In nucleotides, the CDR3 is TGTGCCAGCGGGAGCAGGGGCTCCTACAATGAGCAGTTCTTC.

V and J are TRBV10-3 and TRBJ2-1; 10 nucleotides line up with TRBD2. Trimming took 10 bases from V and 0 from J; bases not matched to a gene: 3. The CDR3 extends over 14 amino acids. Per the germline V gene, CDR1 is ENHRY and CDR2 is SYGVKD. Here the CDR3 reads CASASGSSYNEQFF. CDR3 in DNA: TGTGCCAGCGCTAGCGGGAGCTCCTACAATGAGCAGTTCTTC.

This clone was seen once. The V and J genes are TRBV3-1 (or the pseudogene TRBV3-2) and TRBJ1-2, with 7 bases lining up with TRBD1. There are 14 residues in the CDR3. The V gene end was trimmed by 2 bases and the J gene end by 4 bases; junction bases not matched to a gene: 4. Germline V gives CDR1 LGHDT, CDR2 YNNKEL (reference sequence). The CDR3 loop is CASSQRQGVYGYTF. CDR3 nucleotide sequence: TGTGCCAGCAGCCAAAGACAGGGAGTCTATGGCTACACCTTC.

This clone was counted once. This chain connects TRBV5-1 to TRBJ2-1; weak D call: TRBD2 (6 bases). The V end was cut by 3 bases, the J end by 0 bases, with 16 bases between. Germline loops: CDR1 SGHRS, CDR2 YFSETQ. The CDR3 covers 17 residues. The CDR3 sequence is CASSYTPSASSYNEQFF. CDR3 coding DNA: TGCGCCAGCAGCTACACTCCTAGCGCTAGCTCCTACAATGAGCAGTTCTTC.

The chain employs TRBV30 and TRBJ2-7; 8 nucleotides align to TRBD1. Germline trimming cut 7 bases from V and 3 bases from J; bases unmatched to any gene: 8. The germline V gene encodes CDR1 GTSNPN and CDR2 SVGIG (reference sequence). The CDR3 loop spans 13 amino acids. CDR3 protein: CASSGQGGYEQYF. The CDR3 DNA reads as TGTGCCTCGTCAGGACAGGGTGGCTACGAGCAGTACTTC.

The V and J genes are TRBV9 and TRBJ2-2, with TRBD2 as a possible D gene (5 bases). V was clipped by 4 bases and J by 7 bases, with 14 bases between them. Germline CDR1 and CDR2: SGDLS and YYNGEE. The length of the CDR3 is 14 residues. CDR3: CASSPPGRGGELFF. CDR3 DNA: TGTGCCAGCAGCCCCCCGGGGAGAGGCGGGGAGCTGTTTTTT.

The chain couples TRBV7-9 to TRBJ2-7; maybe TRBD1 (6 bases). The V end lost 0 bases, the J end lost 0 bases, and 12 bases lay between the germline ends. CDR3 length: 16 residues. Per the germline V gene, CDR1 is SEHNR and CDR2 is FQNEAQ (reference sequence). The CDR3 loop reads CASSLAVGASSYEQYF. DNA of the CDR3: TGTGCCAGCAGCTTAGCGGTGGGGGCAAGCTCCTACGAGCAGTACTTC.

This sequence joins TRBV7-2 and TRBJ2-1; D gene ambiguous. The length of the CDR3 is 14 residues. V was cut by 1 base and J by 13 bases, with 17 bases left in between. Germline V gene sequence: CDR1 SGHTA, CDR2 FQGNSA. CDR3 sequence (DNA): TGTGCCAGCAGCTTAGAAAGGTCGTCTAGGCACCAGTTCTTC. This codes for CASSLERSSRHQFF.

The chain joins TRBV5-1 to TRBJ2-2; perhaps TRBD1 as D (6 bases). Trimming cost V 5 bases and J 5 bases, with 16 bases left between them. Germline lookup yields CDR1 SGHRS and CDR2 YFSETQ. This CDR3 has 15 residues. The CDR3 sequence is CASSPTGLGTGELFF. The CDR3 nucleotides are TGCGCCAGCAGTCCCACAGGGTTGGGGACCGGGGAGCTGTTTTTT.

The chain joins TRBV5-1 to TRBJ2-3; a possible D gene is TRBD1 (5 bases). Germline CDR1 SGHRS, CDR2 YFSETQ. This CDR3 comprises 15 residues. V was trimmed by 6 bases and J by 2 bases, leaving 16 bases between them. The CDR3 DNA is TGCGCCAGCAATTTGCAGGGCCTTCCCACAGATACGCAGTATTTT. Its translation: CASNLQGLPTDTQYF.

The chain is built from TRBV5-8 and TRBJ1-4, with no clear D. Per the germline V gene, CDR1 is SGHTS and CDR2 is YDEGEE. V lost 2 bases and J lost 7, with 12 bases in between. There are 14 residues in the CDR3. CDR3 in DNA: TGTGCCAGCAGCTTTGGAAGGGAGACTGAAAAACTGTTTTTT. This codes for CASSFGRETEKLFF.

The chain has TRBV7-2 and TRBJ1-1; D ambiguous. In germline, CDR1 is SGHTA, CDR2 FQGNSA. This CDR3 is built from 14 residues. Trimming shortened V by 0 bases and J by 1 base, and 6 bases separated the two germline ends. The CDR3 spells CASSLANRNTEAFF. For the CDR3, the DNA is TGTGCCAGCAGCTTAGCGAACAGGAACACTGAAGCTTTCTTT.

The V call is TRBV28, the J call TRBJ2-1; a possible D gene is TRBD2 (5 bases). Trimming shortened V by 8 bases and J by 5 bases, and 16 bases separated the two germline ends. This CDR3 is built from 14 residues. The germline CDR1 and CDR2 sequences are MDHEN and SYDVKM. The CDR3 DNA is TGTGCCAGCGAAACTGCGCTAGCTGACAATGAGCAGTTCTTC. Its protein is CASETALADNEQFF.

This chain links TRBV29-1 with TRBJ2-7, with 7 bases aligning to TRBD1. The CDR3 is 12 residues long. Germline CDR1 is SQVTM and CDR2 is ANQGSEA. Trimming took 3 bases from V and 5 from J; bases not matched to a gene: 4. The CDR3 spells CSVDYRGNEQYF. In DNA, the CDR3 is TGCAGCGTTGATTACAGGGGAAACGAGCAGTACTTC.

The CDR3 is CASTGLAGVADTQYF. The CDR3 nucleotides are TGTGCCAGCACCGGACTAGCGGGAGTGGCAGATACGCAGTATTTT. The J gene is TRBJ2-3, the V gene TRBV6-6; 13 bases match TRBD2. Germline CDR1 and CDR2: MNHNY and SVGAGI (reference sequence). The CDR3 length is 15 residues. V lost 7 bases, J lost 4 bases, and 5 bases stayed unmatched.

The chain links TRBV5-8 to TRBJ2-2, with D maybe TRBD2 (6 bases). Germline values: CDR1 SGHTS, CDR2 YDEGEE. Trimming left V 4 bases short and J 6 bases short, with 13 bases between. The CDR3 loop spans 14 amino acids. Here the CDR3 DNA reads TGTGCCAGCAGCAGTCGTCGGGGGTCCGGGGAGCTGTTTTTT. It is translated as CASSSRRGSGELFF.

The chain employs TRBV6-2 or TRBV6-3 and TRBJ2-1; no clear D. V lost 5 bases and J lost 8, with 7 bases in between. The length of the CDR3 is 11 residues. The germline V gene has CDR1 MNHEY and CDR2 SVGEGT. CDR3: CASSDGYEQFF. The CDR3 nucleotides are TGTGCCAGCAGTGACGGGTATGAGCAGTTCTTC.

The chain employs TRBV7-6 and TRBJ1-3; 8 bases are a match to TRBD1. The CDR3 consists of 15 residues. V gave up 5 bases and J gave up 3 bases; unmatched junction bases: 6. CDR1 SGHVS and CDR2 FNYEAQ come from the germline V gene. The CDR3 loop reads CASSRGTGSGNTIYF. As DNA, the CDR3 is TGTGCCAGCAGCCGAGGGACAGGTAGTGGAAACACCATATATTTT.

The chain joins TRBV2 to TRBJ1-2; TRBD1 is a possible D gene (5 bases). Between the trimmed V and J ends, which lost 2 bases and 4 bases, there was a span of 8 bases. CDR1 is SNHLY, CDR2 FYNNEI, per germline. This CDR3 has 13 amino acids. CDR3 sequence: CASSEPGGYGYTF. Written as DNA, the CDR3 is TGTGCCAGCAGTGAACCCGGGGGCTATGGCTACACCTTC.

The V and J genes are TRBV10-1 and TRBJ2-3, with D possibly being TRBD2 (5 bases). The CDR3 consists of 13 residues. Trimming stripped 11 bases from V and 0 bases from J, with 12 bases between. Germline loops: CDR1 WNHNN, CDR2 SYGVQD (reference sequence). The CDR3: CARGTDSTDTQYF. The CDR3 DNA reads as TGCGCCCGGGGAACAGACAGCACAGATACGCAGTATTTT.